The rows below give T cell receptor beta chains drawn from one sample of a study of OX40 agonist ivuxolimab in advanced cancers. Measured with immunoSEQ multiplex PCR; TCRdb has only the in-frame clones, and not every one. The top ten clones hold about 42% of a sample with about 9,000 clones, roughly 68% of them seen once. The material sequenced was CD4+ or CD8+ T cells sorted from blood, taken in a trial of the OX40 agonist ivuxolimab. The receptor source for this set is an adult with an advanced solid tumor such as melanoma, head and neck, liver or kidney cancer. Both conserved end residues are part of each CDR3. A D gene is named only where the DNA matches it firmly. Size is stated for part of the rows, as once, few or many counts, or as a class when the clone is expanded.

>.|TRBD2|TRBJ2-5|TRBV10-3
TGTGCCATCAGTTCCACCCACCGGGACTACAAAGAGACCCAGTACTTC
CAISSTHRDYKETQYF
>.|.|TRBJ2-5|TRBV7-9
TGTGCCAGCAGCTTAACAGGGAGGGTCGAGACCCAGTACTTC
CASSLTGRVETQYF
>.|.|TRBJ2-7|TRBV7-9
TGTGCCAGCAGCTTAGTATCCGGGTCGGGCGAGCAGTACTTC
CASSLVSGSGEQYF
>.|TRBD1|TRBJ2-2|TRBV7-2
TGTGCCAGCAGCGCGGATTCGACAGGGGTATGGGCCGGGGAGCTGTTTTTT
CASSADSTGVWAGELFF
>.|TRBD2|TRBJ2-2|TRBV7-2
TGTGCCAGCAGCTTCACTAGCGGGAGACCGAACACCGGGGAGCTGTTTTTT
CASSFTSGRPNTGELFF
>many|TRBD2|TRBJ2-7|TRBV7-9
TGTGCCAGCAGCCAAGATTCCGCGGGGGGACTGGGAGAGCAGTACTTC
CASSQDSAGGLGEQYF
>.|.|TRBJ1-2|TRBV4-1
TGCGCCAGCAGCCAAGACGGGCGGCGCTACACCTTC
CASSQDGRRYTF
>.|.|TRBJ1-1|TRBV27
TGTGCCAGCAGTTTTGGAGGGGGGGGTGAAGCTTTCTTT
CASSFGGGGEAFF
>.|TRBD1|TRBJ1-1|TRBV4-1
TGCGCCAGCAGCCAGGGACAGCTGAACACTGAAGCTTTCTTT
CASSQGQLNTEAFF
>.|.|TRBJ2-3|TRBV9
TGTGCCAGCAGCTTACAGACTAGTTTGGTAGATACGCAGTATTTT
CASSLQTSLVDTQYF
>few|.|TRBJ1-3|TRBV30
TGTGCCTCCCGGCCGAGCGGAAGCTCTGGAAACACCATATATTTT
CASRPSGSSGNTIYF
>.|.|TRBJ2-6|TRBV4-2
TGTGCCAGCAGCCAGGACACAGGCTCTGGGGCCAACGTCCTGACTTTC
CASSQDTGSGANVLTF
>.|TRBD1|TRBJ2-5|TRBV11-2
TGTGCCAGCAGCTTAGAGCGGACAGGCCTCCAAGAGACCCAGTACTTC
CASSLERTGLQETQYF
>.|TRBD1|TRBJ1-2|TRBV2
TGTGCCAGCAGGGCTCTCGTAACTACAGGGGCATTAGGCTATGGCTACACCTTC
CASRALVTTGALGYGYTF
>few|.|TRBJ2-7|TRBV7-6
TGTGCCAGCAGCCCCTCCTCGGGGGGCCACGAGCAGTACTTC
CASSPSSGGHEQYF
>once|TRBD2|TRBJ2-3|TRBV11-3
TGTGCCAGCAGCCGCGGGACTAGCGGGAGGACAGATACGCAGTATTTT
CASSRGTSGRTDTQYF
>.|.|TRBJ1-1|TRBV6-1
TGTGCCAGCATCTGGGTAGGGTTCACTGAAGCTTTCTTT
CASIWVGFTEAFF
>.|TRBD1|TRBJ2-4|TRBV27
TGTGCCAGCAGTTCGGGACAGGGCTGGGCCAAAAACATTCAGTACTTC
CASSSGQGWAKNIQYF
>.|.|TRBJ2-1|TRBV19
TGTGCCAGTAGTCCGACCCGTAGGCCTTTGTACAATGAGCAGTTCTTC
CASSPTRRPLYNEQFF
>.|.|TRBJ1-4|TRBV29-1
TGCAGCGTCCCAGGTGAAGGTCCGGGGGAAAAACTGTTTTTT
CSVPGEGPGEKLFF
>.|TRBD1|TRBJ1-2|TRBV5-1
TGCGCCAGCAGCTGGGGCCAATGGCAGGGGGGCGACGGCTACACCTTC
CASSWGQWQGGDGYTF
>.|.|TRBJ2-1|TRBV5-6
TGTGCCAGCAGCTTGGGAGGGACTGGCCACAATGAGCAGTTCTTC
CASSLGGTGHNEQFF
>.|.|TRBJ2-4|TRBV27
TGTGCCAGCAGTTTGGGGGCGGCGGCAAACATTCAGTACTTC
CASSLGAAANIQYF
>.|TRBD2|TRBJ2-1|TRBV10-3
TGTGCCATCAGTGACGGGACTAGCGGGAGAAACGAGCAGTTCTTC
CAISDGTSGRNEQFF
>.|.|TRBJ1-3|TRBV28
TGTGCCAGCAGTGCAGTCCTCTCTGGAAACACCATATATTTT
CASSAVLSGNTIYF
>few|TRBD1|TRBJ2-7|TRBV13
TGTGCCAGCAGCTTAGGAGGACAGGGCTCCCGCGAGCAGTACTTC
CASSLGGQGSREQYF
>.|.|TRBJ2-7|TRBV11-2
TGTGCCAGCAGCTTAGGGGTTAGGAAAACCTACGAGCAGTACTTC
CASSLGVRKTYEQYF
>.|.|TRBJ2-3|TRBV19
TGTGCCAGTAGTATTCGCCGGGGCACAGATACGCAGTATTTT
CASSIRRGTDTQYF
>few|.|TRBJ2-2|TRBV27
TGTGCCAGCAGTTTGGCTAGTCATGGCACCGGGGAGCTGTTTTTT
CASSLASHGTGELFF
>.|.|TRBJ2-2|TRBV19
TGTGCCAGTAGTATTGGCATAGGGGTGGGCACCGGGGAGCTGTTTTTT
CASSIGIGVGTGELFF
>.|.|TRBJ2-1|TRBV5-4
TGTGCCAGCAGTTTATATGAAAATGAGCAGTTCTTC
CASSLYENEQFF
>.|.|TRBJ1-3|TRBV7-2
TGTGCCAGCAGCTCACAGGGACCGAACACCATATATTTT
CASSSQGPNTIYF
>.|TRBD2|TRBJ2-1|TRBV5-1
TGCGCCAGCAGCTTGTTCGGGAGGGCCTCCGGCAATGAGCAGTTCTTC
CASSLFGRASGNEQFF
>once|.|TRBJ1-3|TRBV10-2
TGCGCCAGCAGAACCGACAGCCACTCTGGAAACACCATATATTTT
CASRTDSHSGNTIYF
>.|TRBD2|TRBJ2-7|TRBV2
TGTGCCAGCAGGGTAGCGGGAGGCCTCGACGAGCAGTACTTC
CASRVAGGLDEQYF
>few|.|TRBJ1-1|TRBV6-5
TGTGCCAGCTACGCAGGGTGGGACACTGAAGCTTTCTTT
CASYAGWDTEAFF
>.|TRBD1|TRBJ1-5|TRBV28
TGTGCCAGCAGTTTTCCAGGGGGGTGCAATCAGCCCCATCATTTT
CASSFPGGCNQPHHF
>.|.|TRBJ1-5|TRBV19
TGTGCCAGTAGTATATTGGCACTCAATCAGCCCCAGCATTTT
CASSILALNQPQHF
>.|.|TRBJ1-2|TRBV19
TGTGCCAGTAAAAAGGCCTCTAACTATGGCTACACCTTC
CASKKASNYGYTF
>once|.|TRBJ2-2|TRBV4-1
TGCGCCAGCAGCCAAGGTACCGGGGAGCTGTTTTTT
CASSQGTGELFF
>few|.|TRBJ2-2|TRBV6-4
TGTGCCAGTAGCCGACAGAGCGACACCGGGGAGCTGTTTTTT
CASSRQSDTGELFF
>.|.|TRBJ2-3|TRBV27
TGTGCCAGCAGGGCAGGACAGTCGTCTGGAACAGATACGCAGTATTTT
CASRAGQSSGTDTQYF
>.|TRBD2|TRBJ2-5|TRBV5-3
TGTGCCAGCAGCGCCGGAGACGGGGGGCAAGAGACCCAGTACTTC
CASSAGDGGQETQYF
>medium-sized|.|TRBJ1-1|TRBV6-5
TGTGCCAGCAGTGGCCCCGGGCCCTTGAACACTGAAGCTTTCTTT
CASSGPGPLNTEAFF
>few|TRBD2|TRBJ2-1|TRBV19
TGTGCCAGTCAATGGGGCGGGAGGATGAATGAGCAGTTCTTC
CASQWGGRMNEQFF
>once|TRBD1|TRBJ2-1|TRBV9
TGTGCCAGCAGCGAGAGGACAGGGATGGATGAGCAGTTCTTC
CASSERTGMDEQFF
>.|TRBD2|TRBJ2-1|TRBV9
TGTGCCAGCAGCATAGGGACTAGCGGGAGGGATGAGCAGTTCTTC
CASSIGTSGRDEQFF
>.|TRBD1|TRBJ1-1|TRBV6-1
TGTGCCAGCAGCGAGGGGGCGGGGGCCTCTGAAGCTTTCTTT
CASSEGAGASEAFF
>few|TRBD1|TRBJ2-7|TRBV10-3
TGTGCCATCTCCGTTTCCCGGGACAGGGGGCAACTAGCCTACGAGCAGTACTTC
CAISVSRDRGQLAYEQYF
>.|.|TRBJ1-1|TRBV11-2
TGTGCCAGCAGCATTGACAGGAATCACGCTGAAGCTTTCTTT
CASSIDRNHAEAFF
>once|TRBD1|TRBJ2-2|TRBV9
TGTGCCAGCAGCCCCAGGGGGCAGTCTAACACCGGGGAGCTGTTTTTT
CASSPRGQSNTGELFF
>.|TRBD1|TRBJ2-3|TRBV10-3
TGTGCCATCAGACCGGGACAGGCCACAGATACGCAGTATTTT
CAIRPGQATDTQYF
>.|TRBD2|TRBJ2-7|TRBV2
TGTGCCAGCGGCCCGCTAGCGGGAGACGAGCAGTACTTC
CASGPLAGDEQYF
>.|TRBD1|TRBJ2-7|TRBV28
TGTGCCAGCAGCCATCGTATTTACCGGACAGGTACCTACTACGAGCAGTACTTC
CASSHRIYRTGTYYEQYF
>few|.|TRBJ2-3|TRBV7-3
TGTGCCAGCAGCTTGAGCGGGAGCACAGATACGCAGTATTTT
CASSLSGSTDTQYF
>many|.|TRBJ2-2|TRBV6-4
TGTGCCAGCAGTGAGGGACAGAACACCGGGGAGCTGTTTTTT
CASSEGQNTGELFF
>.|TRBD1|TRBJ1-1|TRBV6-1
TGTGCCAGCAGTGCTCCCAGGGGGCTCACTGAAGCTTTCTTT
CASSAPRGLTEAFF